This is a list of T cell receptor beta chains from one sample in a study of blood T cells in healthy people across ages. TCRdb re-called the 5' RACE reads with MiXCR, one entry per CDR3 protein. The profile shows about 780,000 distinct CDR3 sequences, about 45% of them singletons. Sequences were obtained from blood. The receptors shown here come from a man at least 80 years old in good health. Each CDR3 is given with its conserved first and last residue. A D gene is named only where the DNA matches it firmly. Clone size is given for some rows only: seen once, a few or many times, or a class if the clone is expanded.

j_gene | abundance | v_gene | d_gene | CDR3aa | CDR3nt
TRBJ1-1 | many | TRBV29-1 | TRBD1 | CSVVGTGGAKTEAFF | TGCAGCGTTGTGGGGACAGGGGGCGCGAAGACTGAAGCTTTCTTT
TRBJ2-7 | . | TRBV27 | . | CARSLLGAPTFSYEQYF | TGTGCCCGCAGTTTACTAGGGGCACCCACGTTCTCCTACGAGCAGTACTTC
TRBJ2-1 | few | TRBV28 | . | CASSLLVSAQSYNEQFF | TGTGCCAGCAGTTTATTAGTGTCAGCCCAGTCCTACAATGAGCAGTTCTTC
TRBJ2-3 | . | TRBV4-2 | . | CASSQLQGSGTDTQYF | TGTGCCAGCAGCCAACTCCAGGGGTCCGGCACAGATACGCAGTATTTT
TRBJ2-7 | few | TRBV7-3 | . | CASSHNNEQYF | TGTGCCAGCAGCCATAACAATGAGCAGTACTTC
TRBJ1-1 | few | TRBV30 | . | CAWWSVRVNTEAFF | TGTGCCTGGTGGTCCGTCAGGGTAAACACTGAAGCTTTCTTT
TRBJ2-3 | many | TRBV20-1 | TRBD2 | CSASPLSGRLDTQYF | TGCAGTGCTAGTCCTCTCAGCGGGAGGTTAGATACGCAGTATTTT
TRBJ2-3 | . | TRBV5-6 | TRBD1 | CASSESARQGWADTQYF | TGTGCCAGCAGCGAAAGCGCCCGACAGGGGTGGGCAGATACGCAGTATTTT
TRBJ1-2 | few | TRBV20-1 | . | CSAREAGDFRGYGYTF | TGCAGTGCTAGAGAGGCCGGGGACTTCAGGGGCTATGGCTACACCTTC
TRBJ2-3 | few | TRBV5-8 | TRBD1 | CASSLNRQGAIPDTQYF | TGTGCCAGCAGCTTAAACCGACAGGGGGCGATCCCCGATACGCAGTATTTT
TRBJ1-2 | many | TRBV20-1 | . | CSARQDYANYGYTF | TGCAGTGCTAGACAGGATTACGCTAACTATGGCTACACCTTC
TRBJ2-7 | . | TRBV5-1 | TRBD2 | CASRMDSSGRAYEQYF | TGCGCCAGCAGAATGGATTCTAGCGGGAGGGCCTACGAGCAGTACTTC
TRBJ2-3 | . | TRBV7-3 | . | CASSLGPPGAQYF | TGTGCCAGCAGCTTAGGACCGCCGGGAGCGCAGTATTTT
TRBJ2-5 | . | TRBV25-1 | TRBD1 | CASSDRVQEGEQYF | TGTGCCAGCAGCGACAGGGTACAGGAAGGTGAGCAGTACTTC
TRBJ1-2 | . | TRBV27 | . | CASSLRGRNYGYTF | TGTGCCAGCAGTTTAAGGGGCCGTAACTATGGCTACACCTTC
TRBJ2-5 | . | TRBV7-8 | TRBD2 | CASSKDRAGGLETQYF | TGTGCCAGCAGCAAGGACCGAGCGGGAGGATTGGAGACCCAGTACTTC
TRBJ1-1 | few | TRBV20-1 | TRBD1 | CRLARDRVSEAFF | TGCAGGTTAGCTCGGGACAGGGTCTCTGAAGCTTTCTTT
TRBJ2-7 | . | TRBV9 | TRBD1 | CASSGGSTGPRDEQYF | TGTGCCAGCAGCGGGGGGTCGACAGGGCCTCGGGACGAGCAGTACTTC
TRBJ2-1 | few | TRBV18 | . | CASSRAGNKGVEQFF | TGTGCCAGCTCACGGGCTGGAAACAAGGGGGTTGAGCAGTTCTTC
TRBJ1-6 | . | TRBV9 | . | CASSVSQATMSPLHF | TGTGCCAGCAGCGTTAGCCAGGCGACCATGTCACCCCTCCACTTT
TRBJ2-1 | . | TRBV5-1 | . | CASSLKENSGNEQFF | TGCGCCAGCAGCCTAAAAGAAAATAGCGGCAATGAGCAGTTCTTC
TRBJ2-3 | few | TRBV5-1 | TRBD1 | CASSNRGAGTDTQYF | TGCGCCAGCAGTAACAGGGGGGCCGGAACAGATACGCAGTATTTT